The rows below give T cell receptor beta chains drawn from one sample of a study of cytomegalovirus exposure and HLA in healthy donors. TCRdb's copy holds only in-frame clones and misses some; the assay was immunoSEQ multiplex PCR. Of 160,000 or so clones listed, approximately 72% are singletons. The material sequenced was PBMCs. Source of these receptors: a human donor in good health. CDR3s include the opening cysteine and the closing phenylalanine or tryptophan. A D gene is named only where the DNA matches it firmly. Clone size, where shown, is once, few, many, or a class for clones that have expanded.

j_call: TRBJ1-2; clone_size: .; v_call: TRBV7-9; d_call: .; cdr3_nt: TGTGCCAGCAGCTTATTGGCGGATGGCTACACCTTC; cdr3_aa: CASSLLADGYTF
j_call: TRBJ1-1; clone_size: .; v_call: TRBV11-2; d_call: .; cdr3_nt: TGTGCCAGCAGCTTAGCTGGGGGGTTGAACACTGAAGCTTTCTTT; cdr3_aa: CASSLAGGLNTEAFF
j_call: TRBJ1-1; clone_size: .; v_call: TRBV7-8; d_call: .; cdr3_nt: TGTGCCAGCAGCTTAGAACAGGGTAGGGCTTTCTTT; cdr3_aa: CASSLEQGRAFF
j_call: TRBJ2-1; clone_size: .; v_call: TRBV27; d_call: TRBD2; cdr3_nt: TGTGCCAGCAGTCTAGCGGGGGGGTGGAATGAGCAGTTCTTC; cdr3_aa: CASSLAGGWNEQFF
j_call: TRBJ2-3; clone_size: .; v_call: TRBV9; d_call: .; cdr3_nt: TGTGCCAGCAGCGCAGATCGAATCACAGATACGCAGTATTTT; cdr3_aa: CASSADRITDTQYF
j_call: TRBJ2-7; clone_size: .; v_call: TRBV5-6; d_call: .; cdr3_nt: TGTGCCAGCAGCTTGAATTCCCTGTTCGAGTACGAGCAGTACTTC; cdr3_aa: CASSLNSLFEYEQYF
j_call: TRBJ1-1; clone_size: .; v_call: TRBV9; d_call: .; cdr3_nt: TGTGCCAGCAGCGCCCAGGTCGGTCTTTGGGCTTTCTTT; cdr3_aa: CASSAQVGLWAFF
j_call: TRBJ2-1; clone_size: .; v_call: TRBV5-6; d_call: TRBD1; cdr3_nt: TGTGCCAGCAGCTTGGCAACGGACAGGGTGACGTTCTTC; cdr3_aa: CASSLATDRVTFF
j_call: TRBJ2-1; clone_size: .; v_call: TRBV7-3; d_call: TRBD2; cdr3_nt: TGTGCCAGCAGCTCGGTTGGAGGACTAGACTATTACTCGAGCTCCTACAATGAGCAGTTCTTC; cdr3_aa: CASSSVGGLDYYSSSYNEQFF
j_call: TRBJ1-4; clone_size: .; v_call: TRBV5-4; d_call: .; cdr3_nt: TGTGCCAGCAGCTTTCCCGCGGCCCATGAAAAACTGTTTTTT; cdr3_aa: CASSFPAAHEKLFF
j_call: TRBJ2-3; clone_size: .; v_call: TRBV27; d_call: .; cdr3_nt: TGTGCCAGCAGTTTCCGCTCTCGGGGTGATACGCAGTATTTT; cdr3_aa: CASSFRSRGDTQYF
j_call: TRBJ2-3; clone_size: .; v_call: TRBV9; d_call: TRBD2; cdr3_nt: TGTGCCAGCAGCTCAGGACTAGCGGGGGGGACTAGCACAGATACGCAGTATTTT; cdr3_aa: CASSSGLAGGTSTDTQYF
j_call: TRBJ1-2; clone_size: few; v_call: TRBV6-1; d_call: .; cdr3_nt: TGTGCCAGCAGTGAATTCACTCCGGTTTACTATGGCTACACCTTC; cdr3_aa: CASSEFTPVYYGYTF
j_call: TRBJ2-5; clone_size: few; v_call: TRBV5-1; d_call: TRBD1; cdr3_nt: TGCGCCAGCAGCTCGACAGGGGGCGCTTCGGTTGAAGAGACCCAGTACTTC; cdr3_aa: CASSSTGGASVEETQYF
j_call: TRBJ2-7; clone_size: few; v_call: TRBV5-1; d_call: TRBD1; cdr3_nt: TGCGCCAGCAGCTTAGGGGGCGGATTCTACGAGCAGTACTTC; cdr3_aa: CASSLGGGFYEQYF
j_call: TRBJ2-7; clone_size: .; v_call: TRBV7-2; d_call: TRBD1; cdr3_nt: TGTGCCAGCAGCTTGACAGGGCGCTACGAGCAGTACTTC; cdr3_aa: CASSLTGRYEQYF
j_call: TRBJ2-2; clone_size: few; v_call: TRBV4-1; d_call: TRBD1; cdr3_nt: TGCGCCAGCAGCCAAGTCTTGTCAGGGGGAGAGGAGCTGTTTTTT; cdr3_aa: CASSQVLSGGEELFF
j_call: TRBJ1-2; clone_size: .; v_call: TRBV27; d_call: TRBD1; cdr3_nt: TGTGCCACATCCTACAGGGGGCAGGGGGGGGGCTACACCTTC; cdr3_aa: CATSYRGQGGGYTF
j_call: TRBJ2-3; clone_size: .; v_call: TRBV4-2; d_call: TRBD2; cdr3_nt: TGTGCCAGCAGCCAAGATATCCTAGCGGGGGCCTCTTCTAGCACAGATACGCAGTATTTT; cdr3_aa: CASSQDILAGASSSTDTQYF
j_call: TRBJ1-5; clone_size: .; v_call: TRBV19; d_call: .; cdr3_nt: TGTGCCAGTACCCCCAATGGGGGGGCACGCAATCAGCCCCAGCATTTT; cdr3_aa: CASTPNGGARNQPQHF
j_call: TRBJ2-2; clone_size: .; v_call: TRBV6-1; d_call: .; cdr3_nt: TGTGCCAGCATAGACAGGGACTACACCGGGGAGCTGTTTTTT; cdr3_aa: CASIDRDYTGELFF
j_call: TRBJ1-1; clone_size: .; v_call: TRBV6-5; d_call: TRBD1; cdr3_nt: TGTGCCAGCAGTTACTCCGGACAGGGGGCATGTGAAGCTTTCTTT; cdr3_aa: CASSYSGQGACEAFF
j_call: TRBJ2-5; clone_size: .; v_call: TRBV30; d_call: .; cdr3_nt: TGTGCCTGGAGAGCAGGGTCGGAGACCCAGTACTTC; cdr3_aa: CAWRAGSETQYF
j_call: TRBJ2-2; clone_size: .; v_call: TRBV7-9; d_call: .; cdr3_nt: TGTGCCAGCAGCTTAGCGGTGGGGGCAGCGAACACCGGGGAGCTGTTTTTT; cdr3_aa: CASSLAVGAANTGELFF
j_call: TRBJ1-5; clone_size: few; v_call: TRBV6-1; d_call: .; cdr3_nt: TGTGCCAGCAGTGAACTTCGAGGGCAGCCCCAGCATTTT; cdr3_aa: CASSELRGQPQHF
j_call: TRBJ2-1; clone_size: once; v_call: TRBV2; d_call: .; cdr3_nt: TGTGCCAGCATGATAGGAGTCCGCCACAATGAGCAGTTCTTC; cdr3_aa: CASMIGVRHNEQFF
j_call: TRBJ2-5; clone_size: .; v_call: TRBV11-3; d_call: TRBD2; cdr3_nt: TGTGCCAGCAGTCTAGCGGGGGGGCCCGGGACCCAGTACTTC; cdr3_aa: CASSLAGGPGTQYF
j_call: TRBJ1-2; clone_size: .; v_call: TRBV4-1; d_call: .; cdr3_nt: TGCGCCAGCAGCTCGGAGGGGACTAACTATGGCTACACCTTC; cdr3_aa: CASSSEGTNYGYTF
j_call: TRBJ1-1; clone_size: .; v_call: TRBV19; d_call: TRBD1; cdr3_nt: TGTGCCAGTAGTAAAGGGGGCCAGACTGAAGCTTTCTTT; cdr3_aa: CASSKGGQTEAFF
j_call: TRBJ1-2; clone_size: .; v_call: TRBV6-5; d_call: TRBD1; cdr3_nt: TGTGCCAGCAGTACCCGGGACAGCCGTAAAGGCTACACCTTC; cdr3_aa: CASSTRDSRKGYTF
j_call: TRBJ1-5; clone_size: once; v_call: TRBV19; d_call: TRBD1; cdr3_nt: TGTGCCAGTAGCGTGGACAGGAAGGATCAGCCCCAGCATTTT; cdr3_aa: CASSVDRKDQPQHF
j_call: TRBJ2-2; clone_size: .; v_call: TRBV2; d_call: TRBD2; cdr3_nt: TGTGCCAGCAGCCGTTCTAGCGGGGTCTACACCGGGGAGCTGTTTTTT; cdr3_aa: CASSRSSGVYTGELFF
j_call: TRBJ2-2; clone_size: .; v_call: TRBV12-5; d_call: .; cdr3_nt: TGTGCTAGTGGTTGGGGGGGCTACGGAACCGGGGAGCTGTTTTTT; cdr3_aa: CASGWGGYGTGELFF
j_call: TRBJ1-1; clone_size: few; v_call: TRBV19; d_call: .; cdr3_nt: TGTGCCAGTAGTGCCGCGGACAGAGAGAACACTGAAGCTTTCTTT; cdr3_aa: CASSAADRENTEAFF
j_call: TRBJ1-5; clone_size: .; v_call: TRBV6-5; d_call: .; cdr3_nt: TGTGCCAGCAGTTACAGGGGTAGCAATCAGCCCCAGCATTTT; cdr3_aa: CASSYRGSNQPQHF
j_call: TRBJ2-7; clone_size: .; v_call: TRBV5-4; d_call: .; cdr3_nt: TGTGCCAGCACCCTGGACAGCTACGAGCAGTACTTC; cdr3_aa: CASTLDSYEQYF
j_call: TRBJ2-2; clone_size: .; v_call: TRBV6-5; d_call: TRBD2; cdr3_nt: TGTGCCTCTCGGGGGGAGACAGCAAACACCGGGGAGCTGTTTTTT; cdr3_aa: CASRGETANTGELFF
j_call: TRBJ2-1; clone_size: .; v_call: TRBV2; d_call: TRBD1; cdr3_nt: TGTGCCAGCAGTAAGACCGGGACAGCCTACAATGAGCAGTTCTTC; cdr3_aa: CASSKTGTAYNEQFF
j_call: TRBJ1-6; clone_size: .; v_call: TRBV6-5; d_call: .; cdr3_nt: TGTGCCAGCAGTTACTCGGCCGGGAAGCATTCACCCCTCCACTTT; cdr3_aa: CASSYSAGKHSPLHF
j_call: TRBJ2-1; clone_size: few; v_call: TRBV5-1; d_call: TRBD2; cdr3_nt: TGCGCCAGCAGCCAAGCGGGGGGGGACAATGAGCAGTTCTTC; cdr3_aa: CASSQAGGDNEQFF
j_call: TRBJ2-3; clone_size: once; v_call: TRBV6-6; d_call: .; cdr3_nt: TGTGCCAGCAGCCTCAGCACAGATACGCAGTATTTT; cdr3_aa: CASSLSTDTQYF
j_call: TRBJ2-7; clone_size: .; v_call: TRBV5-4; d_call: .; cdr3_nt: TGTGCCAGCAGCTTGCGCGACTCCTACGAGCAGTACTTC; cdr3_aa: CASSLRDSYEQYF
j_call: TRBJ1-1; clone_size: .; v_call: TRBV11-3; d_call: TRBD1; cdr3_nt: TGTGCCAGCAGCACCGGGACAGGGGCCGAAGCTTTCTTT; cdr3_aa: CASSTGTGAEAFF
j_call: TRBJ1-4; clone_size: .; v_call: TRBV5-5; d_call: .; cdr3_nt: TGTGCCAGCAGCTTCGGAACAGGGATTGAAAAACTGTTTTTT; cdr3_aa: CASSFGTGIEKLFF
j_call: TRBJ1-2; clone_size: .; v_call: TRBV29-1; d_call: TRBD1; cdr3_nt: TGCAGCGTGGGTGGGACAGCCGATGGCTACACCTTC; cdr3_aa: CSVGGTADGYTF
j_call: TRBJ1-1; clone_size: .; v_call: TRBV10-3; d_call: .; cdr3_nt: TGTGCCATCAGTAGGGGGACCAACACTGAAGCTTTCTTT; cdr3_aa: CAISRGTNTEAFF
j_call: TRBJ1-1; clone_size: .; v_call: TRBV11-2; d_call: .; cdr3_nt: TGTGCCAGCAGCTTAGCCCGGACTAACACTGAAGCTTTCTTT; cdr3_aa: CASSLARTNTEAFF
j_call: TRBJ2-1; clone_size: .; v_call: TRBV7-2; d_call: TRBD2; cdr3_nt: TGTGCCAGCAGCCCCTGGACTAGCGGGGGGGCCTACAATGAGCAGTTCTTC; cdr3_aa: CASSPWTSGGAYNEQFF
j_call: TRBJ1-1; clone_size: .; v_call: TRBV6-5; d_call: .; cdr3_nt: TGTGCCAGCAGGGATTGGGAGTCGAACACTGAAGCTTTCTTT; cdr3_aa: CASRDWESNTEAFF
j_call: TRBJ1-1; clone_size: .; v_call: TRBV6-5; d_call: .; cdr3_nt: TGTGCCAGCAGTTACTCCTTATCTGAAGCTTTCTTT; cdr3_aa: CASSYSLSEAFF
j_call: TRBJ1-4; clone_size: .; v_call: TRBV5-1; d_call: .; cdr3_nt: TGCGCCAGCAGCTTGGACCAGGGAAGAACTAATGAAAAACTGTTTTTT; cdr3_aa: CASSLDQGRTNEKLFF
j_call: TRBJ1-1; clone_size: .; v_call: TRBV19; d_call: .; cdr3_nt: TGTGCCAGTAGTATCTCCCCCGGGGACACTGAAGCTTTCTTT; cdr3_aa: CASSISPGDTEAFF
j_call: TRBJ2-7; clone_size: once; v_call: TRBV6-5; d_call: .; cdr3_nt: TGTGCCAGCAGGTCCGGGACCTACGAGCAGTACTTC; cdr3_aa: CASRSGTYEQYF
j_call: TRBJ1-2; clone_size: .; v_call: TRBV5-6; d_call: .; cdr3_nt: TGTGCCAGCAGCACCTATACAGGGACCACCTATGGCTACACCTTC; cdr3_aa: CASSTYTGTTYGYTF
j_call: TRBJ1-1; clone_size: .; v_call: TRBV7-8; d_call: TRBD1; cdr3_nt: TGTGCCAGCAGCCCCGGGACAGGGAGGTCTCTAGCTTTCTTT; cdr3_aa: CASSPGTGRSLAFF
j_call: TRBJ1-2; clone_size: .; v_call: TRBV7-3; d_call: .; cdr3_nt: TGTGCCAGCAGCTACCTAACGGGATATGGCTACACCTTC; cdr3_aa: CASSYLTGYGYTF
j_call: TRBJ2-1; clone_size: once; v_call: TRBV5-4; d_call: TRBD2; cdr3_nt: TGTGCCAGCAGCTTGCTGCGGGGGGCGAGGGATGAGCAGTTCTTC; cdr3_aa: CASSLLRGARDEQFF
j_call: TRBJ2-6; clone_size: few; v_call: TRBV7-2; d_call: .; cdr3_nt: TGTGCCAGCTTGGGGACAAGCTCTGGGGCAGGCAACGTCCTGACTTTC; cdr3_aa: CASLGTSSGAGNVLTF
j_call: TRBJ1-6; clone_size: .; v_call: TRBV2; d_call: .; cdr3_nt: TGTGCCAGCAGCGATTTGACTCAATGGTCCTATAATTCACCCCTCCACTTT; cdr3_aa: CASSDLTQWSYNSPLHF
j_call: TRBJ2-7; clone_size: .; v_call: TRBV19; d_call: .; cdr3_nt: TGTGCCAGTAGTATAGGAAGGACAGACTACGAGCAGTACTTC; cdr3_aa: CASSIGRTDYEQYF